Here is one TCR beta chain with its context. Original data processing: Researchers report that nucleated cell counts were estimated from reference gene primer amplification. Repertoires were generated with immunoSEQ multiplex PCR, while TCRdb's copy carries only in-frame clones and drops some. The V and J calls and clone size are taken from that table; D and trimming were inferred from the DNA. The repertoire consists of about 300,000 clones, with 85% occurring once and the leading ten covering about 2.5%. The data were obtained in a study of blood T cell repertoires in COVID-19. The CDR3 spans 15 residues. V shed 4 bases and J shed 1 base, with 11 bases lying between them. The V gene's germline CDR1 is MNHEY and CDR2 SMNVEV (reference sequence). Across about 22 US areas, participants ranged in age from about 18 to 89 years. Which cohort a participant joined came from the clinical history participants gave. Two negative PCRs, clearance, or symptom resolution had been documented for recovered Cohort 3 donors.

The TCR originated in a woman between 50 and 59 years old who had recovered from COVID-19. Sequencing was performed on PBMCs or T cells enriched from blood (not recorded which). This chain uses TRBV27 with TRBJ2-1, with D maybe TRBD2 (5 bases). The DNA for the CDR3 is TGTGCCAGCAGTTCCTTGGGCGGGTCCTACAATGAGCAGTTCTTC. As protein: CASSSLGGSYNEQFF.